This entry is about one T cell receptor beta chain. The data are from a study of blood T cell repertoires in COVID-19. Study details: Sources were T cells, B-cell-depleted T cells, or PBMCs; the material itself was cDNA or gDNA.

In the study's own analysis: Estimation of nucleated cell counts was performed using reference gene primer amplification. Produced via immunoSEQ multiplex PCR; TCRdb's table is partial and in-frame only. V, J and clone size reflect that table, while D and trimming were determined from the DNA. This sample has more than 110,000 clones, with less than 85% found just once. In assigning cohorts, the study relied on participant-reported clinical history. During the 2 weeks before they entered the study, exposed participants had met someone with a PCR-confirmed or clinician-diagnosed COVID-19 case. Looked up from germline, CDR1 is LGHNA and CDR2 is YSLEER. The CDR3 is 15 amino acids.

Sequenced material: PBMCs or T cells enriched from blood (not recorded which). The V gene is TRBV4-3, the J gene TRBJ1-2; 7 positions match TRBD1. The receptor was isolated from a woman aged 18-35 years who had been exposed to COVID-19. For the CDR3, the DNA is TGCGCGACCAGGGACAGTAACGTTCTGGGTTATGGCTACACCTTC. Translation: CATRDSNVLGYGYTF.